This entry features one T cell receptor (beta chain) sequence. This clonotype was counted between two and nine times. The antigen it recognizes is unknown. The record has no base qualities; no much larger clone is one base away. The library was made by PCR. The data were produced on an Illumina HiSeq 2500. To normalize quantification of the TCRbeta repertoire, the TCR libraries were built with molecular barcoding that relied on unique molecular identifiers. TCRdb passed the public sequencing reads through fastp at Q25 and MiXCR, retaining productive beta sequences. Each CDR3 protein gets just one entry, which takes the most common genes and DNA from the rows behind it. This sample gives about 500,000 distinct CDR3 sequences in total; about 31% of them show up just once. 2% to 2.5% of the sample belongs to the ten largest clones. The germline V gene supplies CDR1 MDHEN and CDR2 SYDVKM. From its cysteine to its phenylalanine, the CDR3 spans 13 amino acids. Kept here is only the CDR3 DNA, which spans 39 bases and is read in frame from base 1. From V the trimming removes 10 bases and from J it removes 6 bases, while the gene matches leave 10 bases of the junction unaccounted for.

The source of the sample is a study of T-cell reconstitution after alpha-beta-depleted transplantation in children (dated by TCRdb to about 2016). As for the study more broadly: T-cell immune reconstitution after TCRalphabeta/CD19-depleted allogeneic hematopoietic cell transplantation in children was quantitatively tracked in the study by means of TCR repertoire profiling.

The receptor chain draws on TRBV28 and TRBJ2-7; the central 9 bases match TRBD1. Sequencing used PBMCs from the stem cell graft donor, obtained from the stem cell graft. The sequence was collected from a human donor who donated a stem cell graft to a child with aplastic anemia. The CDR3 sequence is CAIRSGQGGEQYF. The DNA reads as follows: TGTGCCATTCGTTCGGGACAGGGTGGCGAGCAGTACTTC.